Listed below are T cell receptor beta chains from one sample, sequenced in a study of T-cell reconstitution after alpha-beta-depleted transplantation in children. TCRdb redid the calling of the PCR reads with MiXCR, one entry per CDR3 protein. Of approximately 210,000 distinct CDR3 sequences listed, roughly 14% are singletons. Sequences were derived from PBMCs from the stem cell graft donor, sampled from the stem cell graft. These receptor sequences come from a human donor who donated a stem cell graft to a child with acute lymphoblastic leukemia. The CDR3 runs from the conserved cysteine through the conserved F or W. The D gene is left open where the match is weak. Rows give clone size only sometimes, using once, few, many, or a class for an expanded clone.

CDR3nt: TGTGCCAGCAGTTACGGGGAAGTGCAGTACTTC; CDR3aa: CASSYGEVQYF; abundance: .; d_gene: .; j_gene: TRBJ2-7; v_gene: TRBV6-5
CDR3nt: TGTGCCAGCAGCTTAGGGCGGGAGGGCCATGAGCAGTTCTTC; CDR3aa: CASSLGREGHEQFF; abundance: many; d_gene: TRBD2; j_gene: TRBJ2-1; v_gene: TRBV7-2
CDR3nt: TGCAGTGCCCGGGAAGGGGGAGGGCCTGGGGAGACCCAGTACTTC; CDR3aa: CSAREGGGPGETQYF; abundance: many; d_gene: .; j_gene: TRBJ2-5; v_gene: TRBV20-1
CDR3nt: TGTGCCAGCAGCCTCCGGGACTATGGCTACACCTTC; CDR3aa: CASSLRDYGYTF; abundance: many; d_gene: .; j_gene: TRBJ1-2; v_gene: TRBV5-6
CDR3nt: TGTGCCAGCAGCTCCTCAAGACAGGGGGCAAGTGGCTACACCTTC; CDR3aa: CASSSSRQGASGYTF; abundance: many; d_gene: TRBD1; j_gene: TRBJ1-2; v_gene: TRBV7-9
CDR3nt: TGTGCCAGCAGCTTGGCCATGACTAGACCTACGCAGTATTTT; CDR3aa: CASSLAMTRPTQYF; abundance: few; d_gene: .; j_gene: TRBJ2-3; v_gene: TRBV5-4
CDR3nt: TGTGCCAGCAGCCAAGAAAAACGGGTGGTTAGCAATCAGCCCCAGCATTTT; CDR3aa: CASSQEKRVVSNQPQHF; abundance: many; d_gene: .; j_gene: TRBJ1-5; v_gene: TRBV3-1
CDR3nt: TGCAGTGCCTATAATCAGCAGGGTGGCACAGATACGCAGTATTTT; CDR3aa: CSAYNQQGGTDTQYF; abundance: few; d_gene: .; j_gene: TRBJ2-3; v_gene: TRBV20-1
CDR3nt: TGTGCCACGGAACCCGTCGACGGACTACTCTCTGGAAACACCATATATTTT; CDR3aa: CATEPVDGLLSGNTIYF; abundance: .; d_gene: .; j_gene: TRBJ1-3; v_gene: TRBV10-3
CDR3nt: TGTGCCAGCAGTTTACCGACATGGGGGACTAGCGGGAGGCCCCAGTTCTTC; CDR3aa: CASSLPTWGTSGRPQFF; abundance: many; d_gene: TRBD2; j_gene: TRBJ2-1; v_gene: TRBV12-3/TRBV12-4
CDR3nt: TGTGCCAGCAGCAGGACAGGGAACGGGGAGCTGTTTTTT; CDR3aa: CASSRTGNGELFF; abundance: many; d_gene: TRBD1; j_gene: TRBJ2-2; v_gene: TRBV12-3/TRBV12-4
CDR3nt: TGCGCCAGCAGCTTGGTGGGACAGGATGAAGATACGCAGTATTTT; CDR3aa: CASSLVGQDEDTQYF; abundance: .; d_gene: TRBD1; j_gene: TRBJ2-3; v_gene: TRBV5-1
CDR3nt: TGTGCCAGCAGCCAAGGTAGAGAACTGGGATCAGATACGCAGTATTTT; CDR3aa: CASSQGRELGSDTQYF; abundance: many; d_gene: .; j_gene: TRBJ2-3; v_gene: TRBV4-2
CDR3nt: TGTGCCAGCAGCTTTTACAGGAACACTGAAGCTTTCTTT; CDR3aa: CASSFYRNTEAFF; abundance: many; d_gene: .; j_gene: TRBJ1-1; v_gene: TRBV5-6
CDR3nt: TGTGCCAGCAGAGAAAGCGGGAGGCTCTCCTACAATGAGCAGTTCTTC; CDR3aa: CASRESGRLSYNEQFF; abundance: many; d_gene: TRBD2; j_gene: TRBJ2-1; v_gene: TRBV12-3/TRBV12-4
CDR3nt: TGTGCCAGCAGTTACTCTAGGCCAGATACGCAGTATTTT; CDR3aa: CASSYSRPDTQYF; abundance: .; d_gene: .; j_gene: TRBJ2-3; v_gene: TRBV6-5
CDR3nt: TGTGCCAGCAGTCTGCAGAGCACCACAGATACGCAGTATTTT; CDR3aa: CASSLQSTTDTQYF; abundance: many; d_gene: .; j_gene: TRBJ2-3; v_gene: TRBV12-3/TRBV12-4
CDR3nt: TGCGCCAGCAGCTCCCAGACCGGGAATGCTGGGGAGCTGTTTTTT; CDR3aa: CASSSQTGNAGELFF; abundance: many; d_gene: .; j_gene: TRBJ2-2; v_gene: TRBV5-1
CDR3nt: TGTGCCAGCAGTTTACAGGGGGCGCGTAACTACGAGCAGTACTTC; CDR3aa: CASSLQGARNYEQYF; abundance: many; d_gene: TRBD1; j_gene: TRBJ2-7; v_gene: TRBV28
CDR3nt: TGCAGTGCTAGAGATTACCATGGCGGCACAGATACGCAGTATTTT; CDR3aa: CSARDYHGGTDTQYF; abundance: .; d_gene: .; j_gene: TRBJ2-3; v_gene: TRBV20-1
CDR3nt: TGCGCCAGCAGTGCGGGCTCTAGCACAGATACGCAGTATTTT; CDR3aa: CASSAGSSTDTQYF; abundance: many; d_gene: .; j_gene: TRBJ2-3; v_gene: TRBV5-1
CDR3nt: TGTGCCAGCAGTTCGGACAGGATGAACACTGAAGCTTTCTTT; CDR3aa: CASSSDRMNTEAFF; abundance: many; d_gene: TRBD1; j_gene: TRBJ1-1; v_gene: TRBV6-5
CDR3nt: TGTGCCAGTGGTGGACTAGCGGATAAATCCACGAACACCGGGGAGCTGTTTTTT; CDR3aa: CASGGLADKSTNTGELFF; abundance: many; d_gene: TRBD2; j_gene: TRBJ2-2; v_gene: TRBV19
CDR3nt: TGCAGTGCTAGAGATGCGGTAAACAATGAGCAGTTCTTC; CDR3aa: CSARDAVNNEQFF; abundance: .; d_gene: .; j_gene: TRBJ2-1; v_gene: TRBV20-1
CDR3nt: TGTGCCAGCAGCTTTTTTGTCGGGACAGGGAAAATCATCGGTGGCTACACCTTC; CDR3aa: CASSFFVGTGKIIGGYTF; abundance: few; d_gene: TRBD1; j_gene: TRBJ1-2; v_gene: TRBV5-5
CDR3nt: TGCAGCGTAGGGAAAATGAACACTGAAGCTTTCTTT; CDR3aa: CSVGKMNTEAFF; abundance: .; d_gene: .; j_gene: TRBJ1-1; v_gene: TRBV29-1
CDR3nt: TGTGCCAGCAGCCAAACCCGGACTAGCGGGGATGAGCAGTTCTTC; CDR3aa: CASSQTRTSGDEQFF; abundance: many; d_gene: TRBD2; j_gene: TRBJ2-1; v_gene: TRBV3-1
CDR3nt: TGCGCCAGCAGCACCATGGCCCAGGGAAACACCGGGGAGCTGTTTTTT; CDR3aa: CASSTMAQGNTGELFF; abundance: many; d_gene: .; j_gene: TRBJ2-2; v_gene: TRBV5-1
CDR3nt: TGTGCCAGCAGCTCCCTAGCGGGAGGGTACAATGAGCAGTTCTTC; CDR3aa: CASSSLAGGYNEQFF; abundance: many; d_gene: TRBD2; j_gene: TRBJ2-1; v_gene: TRBV7-9
CDR3nt: TGCAGTGCAGAGAACCGCAAAGAGACCCAGTACTTC; CDR3aa: CSAENRKETQYF; abundance: many; d_gene: .; j_gene: TRBJ2-5; v_gene: TRBV20-1
CDR3nt: TGTGCCAGCAGTTTTTCAGGGGGACAGGGGCTTTACACTGAAGCTTTCTTT; CDR3aa: CASSFSGGQGLYTEAFF; abundance: .; d_gene: TRBD1; j_gene: TRBJ1-1; v_gene: TRBV6-2/TRBV6-3
CDR3nt: TGTGCCAGCTCGCAGGGCCAGGCCCTTGACTACGAGCAGTACTTC; CDR3aa: CASSQGQALDYEQYF; abundance: .; d_gene: .; j_gene: TRBJ2-7; v_gene: TRBV18
CDR3nt: TGTGCCAGCAGCTTAGGGGTGGTCTACGAGCAGTACTTC; CDR3aa: CASSLGVVYEQYF; abundance: many; d_gene: .; j_gene: TRBJ2-7; v_gene: TRBV7-2
CDR3nt: TGCGCCAGCAGCGACAGCGGGAGCACAGATACGCAGTATTTT; CDR3aa: CASSDSGSTDTQYF; abundance: many; d_gene: .; j_gene: TRBJ2-3; v_gene: TRBV5-1
CDR3nt: TGCGCCAGCAGATCGGGGGTCGGTTGGCAAGAGACCCAGTACTTC; CDR3aa: CASRSGVGWQETQYF; abundance: many; d_gene: .; j_gene: TRBJ2-5; v_gene: TRBV5-1
CDR3nt: TGCAGTGGGAGAGGGACAGGCATAAATCAGCCCCAGCATTTT; CDR3aa: CSGRGTGINQPQHF; abundance: few; d_gene: TRBD1; j_gene: TRBJ1-5; v_gene: TRBV20-1
CDR3nt: TGCGCCAGTTCACAAACCGGGGCACCCTACGAGCAGTACTTC; CDR3aa: CASSQTGAPYEQYF; abundance: few; d_gene: .; j_gene: TRBJ2-7; v_gene: TRBV5-1
CDR3nt: TGTGCCAGCCTCGACAGGGCAAATTATGGCTACACCTTC; CDR3aa: CASLDRANYGYTF; abundance: many; d_gene: TRBD1; j_gene: TRBJ1-2; v_gene: TRBV2
CDR3nt: TGTGCCAGTGACTCCGGGACAGGGGGCAACGTCCTGACTTTC; CDR3aa: CASDSGTGGNVLTF; abundance: many; d_gene: TRBD1; j_gene: TRBJ2-6; v_gene: TRBV7-9
CDR3nt: TGTGCCAGCAGTTTAGATTCAGGGACTTTGAGCAATGAGCAGTTCTTC; CDR3aa: CASSLDSGTLSNEQFF; abundance: many; d_gene: .; j_gene: TRBJ2-1; v_gene: TRBV28
CDR3nt: TGTGCCAGCAGCCTGACAGGGACAGTAAATGAAAAACTGTTTTTT; CDR3aa: CASSLTGTVNEKLFF; abundance: many; d_gene: TRBD1; j_gene: TRBJ1-4; v_gene: TRBV7-8
CDR3nt: TGTGCCAGCAGTTTAGCGGTGGGGACTAGCGGGGTTTTGAAGCAGTACTTC; CDR3aa: CASSLAVGTSGVLKQYF; abundance: .; d_gene: TRBD2; j_gene: TRBJ2-7; v_gene: TRBV12-3/TRBV12-4